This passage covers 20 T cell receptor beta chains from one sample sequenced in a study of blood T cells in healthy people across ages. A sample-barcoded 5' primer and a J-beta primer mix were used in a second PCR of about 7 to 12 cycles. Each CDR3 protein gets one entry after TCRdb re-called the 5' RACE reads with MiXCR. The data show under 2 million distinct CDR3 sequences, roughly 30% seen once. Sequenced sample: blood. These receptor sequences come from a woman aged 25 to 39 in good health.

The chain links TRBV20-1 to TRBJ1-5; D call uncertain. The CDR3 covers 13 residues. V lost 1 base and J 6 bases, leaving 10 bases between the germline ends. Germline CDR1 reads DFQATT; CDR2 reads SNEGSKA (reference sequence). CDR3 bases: TGCAGTGCTAGAGTCGGCAGTTCTCAGCCCCAGCATTTT. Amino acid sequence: CSARVGSSQPQHF.

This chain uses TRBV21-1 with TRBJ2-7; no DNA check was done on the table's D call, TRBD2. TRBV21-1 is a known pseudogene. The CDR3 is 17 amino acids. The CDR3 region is CASSKESYRGLAYEQYF. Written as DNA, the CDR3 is TGTGCCAGCAGCAAAGAATCATACCGAGGACTAGCGTACGAGCAGTACTTC.

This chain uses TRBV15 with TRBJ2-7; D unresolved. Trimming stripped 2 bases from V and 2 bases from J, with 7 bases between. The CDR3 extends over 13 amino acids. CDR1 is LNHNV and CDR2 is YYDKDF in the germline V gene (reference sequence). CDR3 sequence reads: CATSRSPPYEQYF. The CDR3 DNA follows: TGTGCCACCAGCAGATCCCCCCCCTACGAGCAGTACTTC.

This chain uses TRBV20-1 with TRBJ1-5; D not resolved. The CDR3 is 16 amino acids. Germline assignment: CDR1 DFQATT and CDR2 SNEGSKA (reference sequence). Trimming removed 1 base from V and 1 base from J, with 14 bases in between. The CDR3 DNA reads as TGCAGTGCTAGAGTACAATACCGAGGAAGCAATCAGCCCCAGCATTTT. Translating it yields CSARVQYRGSNQPQHF.

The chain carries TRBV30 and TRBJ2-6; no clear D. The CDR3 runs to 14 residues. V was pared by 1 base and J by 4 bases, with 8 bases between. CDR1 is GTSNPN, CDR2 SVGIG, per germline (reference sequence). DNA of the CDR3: TGTGCCTGGAGTGAGGGTTCCGGGGCCAACGTCCTGACTTTC. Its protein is CAWSEGSGANVLTF.

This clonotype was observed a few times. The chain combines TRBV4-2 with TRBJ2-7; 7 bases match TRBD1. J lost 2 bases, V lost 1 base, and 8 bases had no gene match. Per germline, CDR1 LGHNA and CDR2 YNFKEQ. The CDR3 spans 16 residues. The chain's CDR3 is CASSQVPQGTTYEQYF. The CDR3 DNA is TGTGCCAGCAGCCAAGTCCCACAGGGGACAACCTACGAGCAGTACTTC.

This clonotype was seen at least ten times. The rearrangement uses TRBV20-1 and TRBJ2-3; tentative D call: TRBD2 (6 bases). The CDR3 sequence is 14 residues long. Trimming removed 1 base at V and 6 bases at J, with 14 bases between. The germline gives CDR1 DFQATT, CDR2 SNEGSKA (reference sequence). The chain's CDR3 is CSARGPSEGDTQYF. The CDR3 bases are TGCAGTGCTAGAGGGCCTAGCGAAGGGGATACGCAGTATTTT.

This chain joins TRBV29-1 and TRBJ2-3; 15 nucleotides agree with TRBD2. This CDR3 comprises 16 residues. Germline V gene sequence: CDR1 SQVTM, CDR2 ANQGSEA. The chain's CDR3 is CGSLGLAGGSVDTQYF. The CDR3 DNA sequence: TGCGGCTCACTCGGACTAGCGGGGGGGTCCGTAGATACGCAGTATTTT.

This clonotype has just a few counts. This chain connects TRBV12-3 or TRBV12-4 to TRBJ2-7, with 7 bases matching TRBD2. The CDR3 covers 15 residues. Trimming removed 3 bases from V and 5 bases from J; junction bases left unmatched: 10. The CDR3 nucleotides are TGTGCCAGCAGTTTTAGGGCGGGAGCGTCCCACGAGCAGTACTTC. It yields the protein CASSFRAGASHEQYF.

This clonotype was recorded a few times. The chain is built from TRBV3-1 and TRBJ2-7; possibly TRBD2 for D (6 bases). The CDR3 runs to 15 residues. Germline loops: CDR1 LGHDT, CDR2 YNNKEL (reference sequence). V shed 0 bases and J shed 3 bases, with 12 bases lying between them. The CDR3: CASSQDWREVYEQYF. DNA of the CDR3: TGTGCCAGCAGCCAAGATTGGAGGGAGGTCTACGAGCAGTACTTC.

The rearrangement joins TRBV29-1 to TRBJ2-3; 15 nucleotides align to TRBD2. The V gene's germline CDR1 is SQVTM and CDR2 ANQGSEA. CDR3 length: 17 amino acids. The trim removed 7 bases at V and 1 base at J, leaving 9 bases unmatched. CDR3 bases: TGCAGCGCGGGGACTAGCGGGAGGTGGGTGGGCACAGATACGCAGTATTTT. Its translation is CSAGTSGRWVGTDTQYF.

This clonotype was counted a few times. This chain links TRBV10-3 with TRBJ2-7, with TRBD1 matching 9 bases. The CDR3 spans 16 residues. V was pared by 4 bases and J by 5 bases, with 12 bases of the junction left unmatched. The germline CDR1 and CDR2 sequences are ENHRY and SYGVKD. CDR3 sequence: CAISGPTGTGQNEQYF. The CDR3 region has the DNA TGTGCCATCAGTGGACCAACCGGGACAGGGCAAAACGAGCAGTACTTC.

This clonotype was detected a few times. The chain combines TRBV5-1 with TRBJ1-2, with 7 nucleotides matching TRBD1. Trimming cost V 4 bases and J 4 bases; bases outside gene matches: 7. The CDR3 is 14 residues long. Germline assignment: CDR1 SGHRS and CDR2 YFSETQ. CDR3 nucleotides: TGCGCCAGCAGCCCACAGGGGCCTCTCTATGGCTACACCTTC. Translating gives CASSPQGPLYGYTF.

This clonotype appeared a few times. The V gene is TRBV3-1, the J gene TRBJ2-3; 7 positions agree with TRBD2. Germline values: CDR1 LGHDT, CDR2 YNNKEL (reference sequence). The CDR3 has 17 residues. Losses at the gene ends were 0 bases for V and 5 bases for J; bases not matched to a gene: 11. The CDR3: CASSQDPSGTMGDTQYF. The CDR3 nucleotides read TGTGCCAGCAGCCAAGATCCCAGCGGGACTATGGGAGATACGCAGTATTTT.

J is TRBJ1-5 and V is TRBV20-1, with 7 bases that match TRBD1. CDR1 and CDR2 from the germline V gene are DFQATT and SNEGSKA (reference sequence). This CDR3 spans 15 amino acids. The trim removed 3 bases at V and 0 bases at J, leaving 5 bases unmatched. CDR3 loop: CSASPTGYSNQPQHF. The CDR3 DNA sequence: TGCAGTGCTAGTCCGACAGGGTATAGCAATCAGCCCCAGCATTTT.

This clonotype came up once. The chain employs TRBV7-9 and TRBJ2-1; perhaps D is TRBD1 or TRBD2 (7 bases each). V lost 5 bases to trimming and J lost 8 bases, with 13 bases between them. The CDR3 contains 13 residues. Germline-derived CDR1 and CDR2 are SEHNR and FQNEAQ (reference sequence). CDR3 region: CASSQGEGDEQFF. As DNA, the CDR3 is TGTGCCAGCAGCCAGGGGGAGGGGGATGAGCAGTTCTTC. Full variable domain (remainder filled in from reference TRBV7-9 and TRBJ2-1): DTGVSQNPRHKITKRGQNVTFRCDPISEHNRLYWYRQTLGQGPEFLTYFQNEAQLEKSRLLSDRFSAERPKGSFSTLEIQRTEQGDSAMYLCASSQGEGDEQFFGPGTRLTVL.

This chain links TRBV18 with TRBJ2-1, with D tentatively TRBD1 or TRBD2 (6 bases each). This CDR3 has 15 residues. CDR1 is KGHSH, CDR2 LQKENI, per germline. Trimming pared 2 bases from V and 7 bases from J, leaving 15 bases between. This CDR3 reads CASSPYYKGGNEQFF. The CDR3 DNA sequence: TGTGCCAGCTCACCATATTATAAAGGGGGGAATGAGCAGTTCTTC.

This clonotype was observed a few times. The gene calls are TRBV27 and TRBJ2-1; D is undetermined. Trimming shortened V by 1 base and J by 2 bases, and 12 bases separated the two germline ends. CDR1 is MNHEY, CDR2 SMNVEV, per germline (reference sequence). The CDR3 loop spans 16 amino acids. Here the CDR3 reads CASSLWSSTPYNEQFF. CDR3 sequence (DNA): TGTGCCAGCAGTTTATGGTCCAGCACCCCCTACAATGAGCAGTTCTTC.

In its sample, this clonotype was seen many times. CDR3 region: CASTSSGFYEQYF. CDR3 coding DNA: TGTGCCAGCACTAGTAGCGGATTCTACGAGCAGTACTTC. V gene TRBV25-1 combines with J gene TRBJ2-7; a weak D match, TRBD2 (6 bases). The germline V gene has CDR1 MGHDK and CDR2 SYGVNS. The V end lost 7 bases, the J end lost 3 bases, and 13 bases lay between the germline ends. This CDR3 is built from 13 residues.

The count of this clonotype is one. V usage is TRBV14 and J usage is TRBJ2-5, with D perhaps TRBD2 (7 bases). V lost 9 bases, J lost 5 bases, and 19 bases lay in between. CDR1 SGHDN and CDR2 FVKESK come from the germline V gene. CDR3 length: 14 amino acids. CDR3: CASSRDGGLETQYF. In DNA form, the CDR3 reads TGTGCCAGTTCCCGGGACGGGGGGCTGGAGACCCAGTACTTC. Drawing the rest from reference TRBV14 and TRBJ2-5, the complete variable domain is EAGVTQFPSHSVIEKGQTVTLRCDPISGHDNLYWYRRVMGKEIKFLLHFVKESKQDESGMPNNRFLAERTGGTYSTLKVQPAELEDSGVYFCASSRDGGLETQYFGPGTRLLVL.